This T cell receptor beta chain originates from a study of T-cell memory formation after mild COVID-19. Via MiXCR, TCRdb re-called the 5' RACE reads, giving one row per CDR3 protein. The sample lists about 270,000 distinct CDR3 sequences; approximately 16% were seen once. Study results and caveats: Clones that contracted from day 15 to 85 had balanced CD4/CD8; later expanders were CD4+ biased.

As for this clonotype: The antigen remains unidentified.

This clonotype originated in a young man who had mild COVID-19 (a few samples of this study predate the infection). Cell type and time point are not known. The sample was PBMCs or a T cell subset sorted from them (not recorded which).

CDR3 nucleotide sequence: TGCAGTGCTAGATCCGATGGAGCGGGGGGGATAAATGAGCAGTTCTTC. Residues: CSARSDGAGGINEQFF. V gene TRBV20-1 combines with J gene TRBJ2-1; 10 bases fit TRBD2. CDR3 length: 16 residues. Trimming cost V 2 bases and J 7 bases; bases outside gene matches: 11. Germline lookup yields CDR1 DFQATT and CDR2 SNEGSKA (reference sequence).